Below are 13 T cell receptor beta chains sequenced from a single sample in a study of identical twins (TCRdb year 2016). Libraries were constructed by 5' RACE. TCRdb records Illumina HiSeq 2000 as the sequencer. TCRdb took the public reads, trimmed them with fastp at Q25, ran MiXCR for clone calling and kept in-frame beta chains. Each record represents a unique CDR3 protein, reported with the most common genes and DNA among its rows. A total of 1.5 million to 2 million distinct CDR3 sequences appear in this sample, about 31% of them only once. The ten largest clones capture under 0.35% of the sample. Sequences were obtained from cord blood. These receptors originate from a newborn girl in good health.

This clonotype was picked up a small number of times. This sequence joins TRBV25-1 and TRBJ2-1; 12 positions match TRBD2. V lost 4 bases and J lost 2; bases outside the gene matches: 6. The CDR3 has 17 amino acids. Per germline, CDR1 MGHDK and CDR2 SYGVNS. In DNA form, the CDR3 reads TGTGCCAGCAGTGGCACTAGCGGGGGGACCCCCTACAATGAGCAGTTCTTC. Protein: CASSGTSGGTPYNEQFF. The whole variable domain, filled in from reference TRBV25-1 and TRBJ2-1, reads EADIYQTPRYLVIGTGKKITLECSQTMGHDKMYWYQQDPGMELHLIHYSYGVNSTEKGDLSSESTVSRIRTEHFPLTLESARPSHTSQYLCASSGTSGGTPYNEQFFGPGTRLTVL.

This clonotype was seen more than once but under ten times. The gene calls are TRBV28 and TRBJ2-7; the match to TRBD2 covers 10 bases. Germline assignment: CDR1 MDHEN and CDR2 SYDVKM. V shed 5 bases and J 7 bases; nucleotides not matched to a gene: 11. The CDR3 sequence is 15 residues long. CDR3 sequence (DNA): TGTGCCAGCAGTACGAGCGGGAGGGGGTACAATGAGCAGTACTTC. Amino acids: CASSTSGRGYNEQYF.

CDR3 DNA sequence: TGTGCCAGCAGTTTAGCTAGCGGGAATAAGGGCGGGGAGCTGTTTTTT. Amino acid sequence: CASSLASGNKGGELFF. The rearrangement uses TRBV28 and TRBJ2-2; 9 positions match TRBD2. This CDR3 contains 16 residues. Unmatched junction bases numbered 8, after V lost 2 bases and J lost 7 bases. Germline CDR1 is MDHEN and CDR2 is SYDVKM.

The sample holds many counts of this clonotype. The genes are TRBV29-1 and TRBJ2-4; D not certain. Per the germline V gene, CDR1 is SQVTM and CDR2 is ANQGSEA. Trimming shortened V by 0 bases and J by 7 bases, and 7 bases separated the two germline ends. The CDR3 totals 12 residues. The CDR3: CSVEDRVNIQYF. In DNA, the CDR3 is TGCAGCGTTGAAGATCGGGTGAACATTCAGTACTTC.

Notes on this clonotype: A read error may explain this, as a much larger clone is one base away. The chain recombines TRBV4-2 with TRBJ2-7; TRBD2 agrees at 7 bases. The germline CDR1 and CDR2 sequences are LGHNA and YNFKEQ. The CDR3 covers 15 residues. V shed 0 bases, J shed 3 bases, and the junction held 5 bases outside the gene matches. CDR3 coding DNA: TGTGCCAGCAGCCAAGATTCAGCGGGGCACTACGAGCAGTACTTC. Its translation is CASSQDSAGHYEQYF.

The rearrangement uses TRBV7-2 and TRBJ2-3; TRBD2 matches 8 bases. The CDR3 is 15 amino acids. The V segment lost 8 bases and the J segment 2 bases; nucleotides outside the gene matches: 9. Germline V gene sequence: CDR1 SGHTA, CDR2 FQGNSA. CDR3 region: CASGPLLAATDTQYF. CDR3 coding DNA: TGTGCCAGCGGCCCCCTACTAGCGGCCACAGATACGCAGTATTTT.

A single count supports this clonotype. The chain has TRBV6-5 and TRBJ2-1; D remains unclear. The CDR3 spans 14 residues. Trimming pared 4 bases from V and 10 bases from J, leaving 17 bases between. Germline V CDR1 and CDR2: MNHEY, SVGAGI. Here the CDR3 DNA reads TGTGCCAGCAGTTCCCCCCTTGGGAATGGGGAGCAGTTCTTC. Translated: CASSSPLGNGEQFF.

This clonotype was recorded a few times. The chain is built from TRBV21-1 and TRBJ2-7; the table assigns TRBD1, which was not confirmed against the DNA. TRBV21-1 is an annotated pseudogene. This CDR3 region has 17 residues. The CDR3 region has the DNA TGTGCCAGCAGCCCGAGTGGGGGGCCCCCCTCAGATTACGAGCAGTACTTC. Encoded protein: CASSPSGGPPSDYEQYF.

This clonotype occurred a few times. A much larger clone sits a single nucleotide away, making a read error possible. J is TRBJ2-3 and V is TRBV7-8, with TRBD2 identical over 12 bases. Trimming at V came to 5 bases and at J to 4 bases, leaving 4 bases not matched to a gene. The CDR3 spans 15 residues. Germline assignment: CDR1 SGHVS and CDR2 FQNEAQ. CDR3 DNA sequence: TGTGCCAGCAGCCCTAGCGGGAGGGCCGCAGATACGCAGTATTTT. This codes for CASSPSGRAADTQYF.

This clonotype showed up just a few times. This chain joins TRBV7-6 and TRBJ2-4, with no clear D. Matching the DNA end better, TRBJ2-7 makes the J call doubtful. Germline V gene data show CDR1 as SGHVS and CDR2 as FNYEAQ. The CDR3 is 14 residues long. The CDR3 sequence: CASSLEGSFAEQYF. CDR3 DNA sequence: TGTGCCAGCAGCTTAGAAGGATCTTTTGCCGAGCAGTACTTC.

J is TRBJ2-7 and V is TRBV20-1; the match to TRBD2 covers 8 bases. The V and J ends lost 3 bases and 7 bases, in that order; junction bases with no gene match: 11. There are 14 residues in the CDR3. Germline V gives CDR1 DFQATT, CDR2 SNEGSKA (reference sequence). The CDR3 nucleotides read TGCAGTGCTAGTCAAGCGGGGGACTACAATGAGCAGTACTTC. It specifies CSASQAGDYNEQYF.

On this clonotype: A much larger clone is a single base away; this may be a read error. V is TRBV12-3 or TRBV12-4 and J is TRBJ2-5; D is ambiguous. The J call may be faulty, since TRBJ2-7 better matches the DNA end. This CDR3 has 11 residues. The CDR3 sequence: CASSHGCEQYF. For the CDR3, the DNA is TGTGCCAGCAGCCACGGCTGCGAGCAGTACTTC.

The CDR3 region is CASSFMGSLNNEQFF. In DNA, the CDR3 is TGTGCCAGCAGCTTTATGGGATCACTCAACAATGAGCAGTTCTTC. The chain couples TRBV5-8 to TRBJ2-1; D remains unclear. Germline CDR1 is SGHTS and CDR2 is YDEGEE. This CDR3 comprises 15 residues. Trimming removed 2 bases at V and 5 bases at J, with 14 bases between.